Described below is a single T cell receptor beta chain sequence and its context. The antigen remains undetermined. Adjacent lung lacking atypia came from at least 2 cm beyond the tumor margin. TCRdb's copy holds only in-frame clones and misses some; the assay was immunoSEQ multiplex PCR. The sample consists of fewer than 2,500 clones, less than 30% of them appearing once. Trimming took 5 bases from V and 3 from J, leaving 5 bases between them. CDR3 length: 11 residues. From germline, CDR1 is MRHNA and CDR2 SNTAGT. This specimen comes from a study of T cells in localized non-small cell lung cancer. Study results and limitations: Uninvolved nearby lung showed the greatest T cell clonality, exceeding that found in tumor. In the blood, greater T cell density corresponded to longer overall survival. A median of approximately 57 clones ranked among the top 100 in tumor appeared in adjacent lung.

The chain links TRBV6-4 to TRBJ2-7; D not certain. This TCR derives from a male donor at least 60 years old with stage I lung adenocarcinoma. The specimen was normal lung tissue next to the tumor, collected before any cancer treatment. DNA of the CDR3: TGTGCCAGCAGTTTTAACTACGAGCAGTACTTC. It yields the protein CASSFNYEQYF.